This T cell receptor (beta chain) emerged from a study of T cell changes during pregnancy in multiple sclerosis. The length of the CDR3 is 14 residues. Trimming removed 5 bases from V and 10 bases from J, with 20 bases in between. CDR1 and CDR2 (germline): KGHSH, LQKENI. Clones were read by immunoSEQ multiplex PCR, and TCRdb kept only the in-frame ones, dropping some. The sample yields 85,000 to 120,000 clones, around 93% seen once. The sequence was collected from a female donor with multiple sclerosis, enrolled in a pregnancy study. The genes are TRBV18 and TRBJ1-2; D is unclear. The sequencing here drew on peripheral blood, taken after pregnancy. CDR3 DNA: TGTGCCAGCTCAGTCAGAGCCCTCGTCGGAGACTACACCTTC. It yields the protein CASSVRALVGDYTF.